The entry that follows covers one T cell receptor beta chain sequence. The antigen remains undetermined. Naive CD8 cells were CD45RO-negative, positively selected for CCR7, excluding terminally differentiated effector memory CD45RA+ cells. Adult donors, all healthy and HIV-negative, had no recent acute infections or vaccinations. This entry is derived from a study of shared clonotypes between healthy human individuals. Study-level results: Sampling used blood alone; tissue repertoires probably differ.

Produced via immunoSEQ multiplex PCR; TCRdb's table is partial and in-frame only. The table lists around 560,000 clones, around 95% of them singletons, with over 0.095% in the top ten. CDR3 size: 14 residues. The V gene lost 5 bases and the J gene lost 7 bases, with 15 bases spanning the gap. The germline CDR1 and CDR2 sequences are SEHNR and FQNEAQ (reference sequence). The sample comprised naive CD8+ T cells sorted from blood. V usage is TRBV7-9 and J usage is TRBJ1-3; a weak D match, TRBD1 (6 bases). This clonotype originated in a woman aged 25 to 39 in good health. CDR3 DNA sequence: TGTGCCAGCAGCGCAACAGGGAACTGGAACACCATATATTTT. It encodes CASSATGNWNTIYF.